This T cell receptor beta chain originates from a study of T cells after yellow fever vaccination. Germline-derived CDR1 and CDR2 are MNHNY and SVGAGI (reference sequence). Trimming stripped 2 bases from V and 8 bases from J, with 3 bases between. CDR3 length: 11 amino acids. Study-level points and caveats: After the booster, around 95% of CD4 and roughly nine tenths of CD8 primary-response clones were re-detected.

This clonotype was found many times. Its antigen is still unknown. TCRdb fed the 5' RACE reads into MiXCR, producing one record per CDR3 protein. The table lists about 310,000 distinct CDR3 sequences, around 3.9% of them singletons, with around a quarter in the top ten. The source was PBMCs, collected on the day of the yellow fever booster vaccination. The source is a man aged 18 to 29 who received the YFV17D yellow fever vaccine. The chain couples TRBV6-6 to TRBJ1-4; unclear D gene. In DNA form, the CDR3 reads TGTGCCAGCAGTTACGGGGAAAAACTGTTTTTT. Amino acid sequence: CASSYGEKLFF.